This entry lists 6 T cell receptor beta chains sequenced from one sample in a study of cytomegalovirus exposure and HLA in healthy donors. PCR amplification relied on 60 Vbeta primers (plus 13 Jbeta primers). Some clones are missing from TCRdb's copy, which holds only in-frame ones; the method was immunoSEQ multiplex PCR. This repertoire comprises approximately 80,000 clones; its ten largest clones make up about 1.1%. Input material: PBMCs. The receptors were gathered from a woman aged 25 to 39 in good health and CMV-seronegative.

CDR3 nucleotides: TGTGCCAGCAGCACCACTAGCGGGAGTAGGTACGAGCAGTACTTC. This encodes CASSTTSGSRYEQYF. The chain links TRBV5-4 to TRBJ2-7; 11 nucleotides agree with TRBD2. V trimming: 4 bases; J trimming: 4 bases; junction bases outside the gene matches: 7. The germline CDR1 and CDR2 sequences are SGHNT and YYREEE (reference sequence). The CDR3 length is 15 residues.

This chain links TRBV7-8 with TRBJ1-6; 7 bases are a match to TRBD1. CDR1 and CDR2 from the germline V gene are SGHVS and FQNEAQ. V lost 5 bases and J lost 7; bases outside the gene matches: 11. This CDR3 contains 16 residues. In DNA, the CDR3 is TGTGCCAGCAGCCAGAGACAGGGTTTGCAAAATTCACCCCTCCACTTT. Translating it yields CASSQRQGLQNSPLHF.

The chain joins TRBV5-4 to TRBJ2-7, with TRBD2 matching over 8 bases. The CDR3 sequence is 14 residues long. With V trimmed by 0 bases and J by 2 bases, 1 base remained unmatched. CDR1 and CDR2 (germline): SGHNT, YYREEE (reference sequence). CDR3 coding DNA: TGTGCCAGCAGCTTGGGCGGGAGGCCCTACGAGCAGTACTTC. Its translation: CASSLGGRPYEQYF.

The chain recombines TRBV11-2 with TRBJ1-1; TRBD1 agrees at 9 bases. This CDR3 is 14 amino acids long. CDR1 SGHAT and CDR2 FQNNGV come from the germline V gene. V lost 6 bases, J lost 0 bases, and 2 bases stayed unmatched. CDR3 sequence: CASSRTGVNTEAFF. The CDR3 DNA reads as TGTGCCAGCAGTCGGACAGGGGTGAACACTGAAGCTTTCTTT.

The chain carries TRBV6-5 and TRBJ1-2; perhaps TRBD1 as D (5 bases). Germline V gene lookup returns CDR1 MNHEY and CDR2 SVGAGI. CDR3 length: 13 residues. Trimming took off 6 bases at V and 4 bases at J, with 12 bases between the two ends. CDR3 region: CASSLRVGYGYTF. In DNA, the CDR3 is TGTGCCAGCAGCCTCAGGGTGGGCTATGGCTACACCTTC.

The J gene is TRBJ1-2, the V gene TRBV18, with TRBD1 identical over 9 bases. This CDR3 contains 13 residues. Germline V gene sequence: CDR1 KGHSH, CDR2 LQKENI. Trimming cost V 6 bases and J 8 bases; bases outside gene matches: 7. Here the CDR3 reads CASSPDRGLGYTF. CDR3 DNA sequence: TGTGCCAGCTCGCCGGACAGGGGATTAGGCTACACCTTC.